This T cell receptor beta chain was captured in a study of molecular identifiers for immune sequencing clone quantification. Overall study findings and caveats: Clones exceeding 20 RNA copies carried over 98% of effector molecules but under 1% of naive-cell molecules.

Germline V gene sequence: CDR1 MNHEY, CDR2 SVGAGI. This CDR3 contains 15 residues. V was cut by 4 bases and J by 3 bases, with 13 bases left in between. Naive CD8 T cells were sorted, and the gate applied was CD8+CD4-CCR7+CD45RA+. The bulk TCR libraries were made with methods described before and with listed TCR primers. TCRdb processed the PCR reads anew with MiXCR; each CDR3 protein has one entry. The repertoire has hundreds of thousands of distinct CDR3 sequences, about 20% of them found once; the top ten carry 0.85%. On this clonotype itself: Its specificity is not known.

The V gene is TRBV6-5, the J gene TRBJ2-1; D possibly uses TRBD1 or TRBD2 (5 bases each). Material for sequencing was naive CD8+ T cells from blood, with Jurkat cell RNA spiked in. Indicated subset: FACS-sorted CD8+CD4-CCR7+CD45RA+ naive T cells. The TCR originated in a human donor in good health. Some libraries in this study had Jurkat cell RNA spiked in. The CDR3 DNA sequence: TGTGCCAGCAGTTGGAACCGGGACCTCTACAATGAGCAGTTCTTC. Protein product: CASSWNRDLYNEQFF.